Included here is one T cell receptor beta chain sequence, with context. From germline, CDR1 is SNHLY and CDR2 FYNNEI. Deletions cut 8 bases from V and 0 bases from J, with 10 bases between. The CDR3 length is 13 residues. This table comes from immunoSEQ multiplex PCR, and its TCRdb copy is limited to in-frame clones, with some not included. The profile shows 300,000 to 450,000 clones, about 90% of them singletons. Participant reports of clinical history set cohort assignment. This record comes from a study of blood T cell repertoires in COVID-19. Study in general: T cells, B-cell-depleted T cells, or PBMCs supplied cDNA or gDNA.

The V call is TRBV2, the J call TRBJ1-1; D is undetermined. This clonotype was obtained from a man aged 35 to 55 in a cohort exposed to, infected with or recovered from COVID-19 (not recorded which). The specimen was PBMCs or T cells enriched from blood (not recorded which). The CDR3 spells CASHSQMNTEAFF. In DNA, the CDR3 is TGTGCCAGCCACTCACAGATGAACACTGAAGCTTTCTTT.